The sequence of this T cell receptor beta chain was determined in a study of neurological immune-mediated disorders. Each TCR transcript was tagged with a 10-nucleotide random UMI during 5'RACE. TCRdb itself ran the 5' RACE reads through MiXCR, one entry per CDR3 protein. The top ten hold roughly 5.5% of the sample, which has 50,000 or so distinct CDR3 sequences, around 3.5% seen once. Unsorted libraries were prepared from 2 million PBMCs held at -80 C. This clonotype has ten or more counts. Antigen unknown. Study results and limitations: Private repertoires in all groups were suggested by the finding that expanded clones across subjects shared no CDR3 amino acid sequences. The multiple sclerosis repertoire cluster was not associated with any clinical or MRI feature, with the authors stating that larger cohorts are needed.

Deletions cut 5 bases from V and 1 base from J, with 17 bases between. The V gene's germline CDR1 is DFQATT and CDR2 SNEGSKA (reference sequence). The CDR3 length is 15 residues. Sequenced: PBMCs. The chain employs TRBV20-1 and TRBJ2-5; no reliable D call. The source of this sequence is a middle-aged man with multiple sclerosis. The CDR3 protein is CSADQVESGQETQYF. In DNA form, the CDR3 reads TGCAGTGCTGACCAAGTTGAATCGGGCCAAGAGACCCAGTACTTC.